This is a list of T cell receptor beta chains from one sample in a study of blood T cell repertoires in COVID-19. Measured with immunoSEQ multiplex PCR; TCRdb has only the in-frame clones, and not every one. The sample lists about 150,000 clones; about 80% were seen once. The sample was peripheral blood. Receptor source: a man aged 55 to 70 with acute or convalescent COVID-19. CDR3s include the opening cysteine and the closing phenylalanine or tryptophan. A D gene is named only where the DNA matches it firmly. Some rows have no size entry. The others give once, few or many, or a class for an expanded clone.

V gene: TRBV9; J gene: TRBJ2-7; clone size: -; D gene: -; CDR3 protein: CASSVGVGDYEQYF; CDR3 DNA: TGTGCCAGCAGCGTAGGCGTAGGGGACTACGAGCAGTACTTC
V gene: TRBV6-2/TRBV6-3; J gene: TRBJ2-2; clone size: -; D gene: -; CDR3 protein: CASSHGTYGTGELFF; CDR3 DNA: TGTGCCAGCAGTCACGGGACTTACGGGACCGGGGAGCTGTTTTTT
V gene: TRBV13; J gene: TRBJ1-1; clone size: -; D gene: -; CDR3 protein: CASSSRTGQRALNTEAFF; CDR3 DNA: TGTGCCAGCAGCTCTAGGACCGGACAGAGAGCATTGAACACTGAAGCTTTCTTT
V gene: TRBV4-2; J gene: TRBJ2-7; clone size: -; D gene: TRBD2; CDR3 protein: CASSQELAGIYEQYF; CDR3 DNA: TGTGCCAGCAGCCAAGAACTAGCGGGAATTTACGAGCAGTACTTC
V gene: TRBV7-2; J gene: TRBJ2-1; clone size: -; D gene: TRBD2; CDR3 protein: CASSLLGLAGGQFF; CDR3 DNA: TGTGCCAGCAGCTTACTGGGACTAGCGGGGGGGCAGTTCTTC
V gene: TRBV5-4; J gene: TRBJ1-4; clone size: -; D gene: TRBD1; CDR3 protein: CASSLRQGKGEKLFF; CDR3 DNA: TGTGCCAGCAGCCTCCGACAGGGAAAAGGTGAAAAACTGTTTTTT
V gene: TRBV11-2; J gene: TRBJ1-5; clone size: -; D gene: -; CDR3 protein: CASSLSWDQPQHF; CDR3 DNA: TGTGCCAGCAGCCTTAGCTGGGATCAGCCCCAGCATTTT
V gene: TRBV18; J gene: TRBJ1-5; clone size: -; D gene: -; CDR3 protein: CASSKQGWPQPQHF; CDR3 DNA: TGTGCCAGCTCTAAACAGGGTTGGCCTCAGCCCCAGCATTTT
V gene: TRBV5-1; J gene: TRBJ2-1; clone size: -; D gene: -; CDR3 protein: CASSPDYSYNEQFF; CDR3 DNA: TGCGCCAGCAGTCCAGACTACTCCTACAATGAGCAGTTCTTC
V gene: TRBV27; J gene: TRBJ1-5; clone size: -; D gene: TRBD1; CDR3 protein: CASSQDRGGGQPQHF; CDR3 DNA: TGTGCCAGCAGTCAAGACAGGGGCGGCGGTCAGCCCCAGCATTTT
V gene: TRBV9; J gene: TRBJ1-2; clone size: -; D gene: TRBD1; CDR3 protein: CASSANRGANYGYTF; CDR3 DNA: TGTGCCAGCAGCGCCAACAGGGGAGCTAACTATGGCTACACCTTC
V gene: TRBV19; J gene: TRBJ2-3; clone size: few; D gene: -; CDR3 protein: CASSSLSLPNTDTQYF; CDR3 DNA: TGTGCCAGTAGTTCTCTCTCGCTACCCAACACAGATACGCAGTATTTT
V gene: TRBV7-6; J gene: TRBJ2-5; clone size: -; D gene: -; CDR3 protein: CASSSDSHTQETQYF; CDR3 DNA: TGTGCCAGCAGCTCGGACAGTCATACGCAAGAGACCCAGTACTTC
V gene: TRBV10-3; J gene: TRBJ2-5; clone size: -; D gene: TRBD1; CDR3 protein: CAIRGQGAGETQYF; CDR3 DNA: TGTGCCATCAGGGGACAGGGGGCCGGGGAGACCCAGTACTTC
V gene: TRBV19; J gene: TRBJ2-7; clone size: -; D gene: TRBD1; CDR3 protein: CASPRTGSSYEQYF; CDR3 DNA: TGTGCCAGTCCTCGGACAGGGAGCTCCTACGAGCAGTACTTC
V gene: TRBV12-5; J gene: TRBJ1-3; clone size: -; D gene: TRBD1; CDR3 protein: CASGNSDRERGNTIYF; CDR3 DNA: TGTGCTAGTGGTAACTCGGACAGGGAGAGGGGAAACACCATATATTTT
V gene: TRBV5-5; J gene: TRBJ2-1; clone size: once; D gene: -; CDR3 protein: CASSPGWDEQFF; CDR3 DNA: TGTGCCAGCAGCCCGGGATGGGATGAGCAGTTCTTC
V gene: TRBV4-2; J gene: TRBJ1-1; clone size: many; D gene: TRBD1; CDR3 protein: CASSPEDRGMNTEAFF; CDR3 DNA: TGTGCCAGCAGCCCGGAGGACAGGGGGATGAACACTGAAGCTTTCTTT